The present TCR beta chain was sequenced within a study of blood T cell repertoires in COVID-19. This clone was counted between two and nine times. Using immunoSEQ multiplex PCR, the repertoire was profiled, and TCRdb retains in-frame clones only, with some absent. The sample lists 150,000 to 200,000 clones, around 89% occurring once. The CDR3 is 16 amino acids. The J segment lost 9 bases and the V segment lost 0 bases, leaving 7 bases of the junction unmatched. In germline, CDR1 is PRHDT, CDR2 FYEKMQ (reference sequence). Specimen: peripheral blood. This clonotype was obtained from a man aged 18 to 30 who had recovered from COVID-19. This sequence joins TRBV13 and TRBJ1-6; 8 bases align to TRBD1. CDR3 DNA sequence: TGTGCCAGCAGCTTAGGCCCGACAGGGGTTGGTTCACCCCTCCACTTT. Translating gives CASSLGPTGVGSPLHF.